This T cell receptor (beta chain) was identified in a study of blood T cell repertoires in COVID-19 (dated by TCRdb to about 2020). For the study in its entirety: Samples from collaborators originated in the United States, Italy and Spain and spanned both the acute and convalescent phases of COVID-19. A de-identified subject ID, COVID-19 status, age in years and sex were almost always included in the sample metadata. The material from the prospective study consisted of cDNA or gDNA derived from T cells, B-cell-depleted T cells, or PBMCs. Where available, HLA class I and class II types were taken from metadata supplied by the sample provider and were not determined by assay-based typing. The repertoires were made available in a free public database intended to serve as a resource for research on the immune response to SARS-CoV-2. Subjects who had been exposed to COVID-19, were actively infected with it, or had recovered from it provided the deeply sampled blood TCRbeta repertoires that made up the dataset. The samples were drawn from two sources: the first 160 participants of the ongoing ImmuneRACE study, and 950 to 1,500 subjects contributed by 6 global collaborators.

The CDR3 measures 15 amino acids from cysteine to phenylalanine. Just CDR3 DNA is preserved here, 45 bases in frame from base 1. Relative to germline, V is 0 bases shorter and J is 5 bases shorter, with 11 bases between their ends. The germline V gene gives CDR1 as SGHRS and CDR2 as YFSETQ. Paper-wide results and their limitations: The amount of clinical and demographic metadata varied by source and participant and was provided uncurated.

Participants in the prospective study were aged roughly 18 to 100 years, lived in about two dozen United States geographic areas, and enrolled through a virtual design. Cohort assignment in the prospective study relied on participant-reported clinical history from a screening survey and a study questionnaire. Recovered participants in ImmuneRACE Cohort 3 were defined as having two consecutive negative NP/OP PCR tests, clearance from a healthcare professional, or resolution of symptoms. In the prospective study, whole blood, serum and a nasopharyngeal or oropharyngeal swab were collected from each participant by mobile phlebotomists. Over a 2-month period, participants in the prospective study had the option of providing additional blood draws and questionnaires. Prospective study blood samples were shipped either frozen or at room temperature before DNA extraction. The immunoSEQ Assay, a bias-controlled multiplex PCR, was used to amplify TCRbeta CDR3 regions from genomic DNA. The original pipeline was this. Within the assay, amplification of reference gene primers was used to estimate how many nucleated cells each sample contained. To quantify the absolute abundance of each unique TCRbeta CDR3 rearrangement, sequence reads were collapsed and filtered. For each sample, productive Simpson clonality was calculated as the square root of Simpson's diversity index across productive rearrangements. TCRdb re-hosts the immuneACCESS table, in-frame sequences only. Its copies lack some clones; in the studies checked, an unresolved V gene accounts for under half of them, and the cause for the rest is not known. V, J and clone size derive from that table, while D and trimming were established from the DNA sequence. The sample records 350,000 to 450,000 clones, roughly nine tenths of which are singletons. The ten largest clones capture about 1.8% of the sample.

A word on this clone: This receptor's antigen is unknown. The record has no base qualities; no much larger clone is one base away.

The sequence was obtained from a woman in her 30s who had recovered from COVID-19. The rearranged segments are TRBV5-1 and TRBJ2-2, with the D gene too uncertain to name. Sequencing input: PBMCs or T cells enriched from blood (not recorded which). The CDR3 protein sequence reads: CASSLVLGKTGELFF. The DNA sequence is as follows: TGCGCCAGCAGCTTGGTCCTGGGCAAGACCGGGGAGCTGTTTTTT. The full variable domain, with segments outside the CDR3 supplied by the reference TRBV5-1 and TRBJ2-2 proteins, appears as KAGVTQTPRYLIKTRGQQVTLSCSPISGHRSVSWYQQTPGQGLQFLFEYFSETQRNKGNFPGRFSGRQFSNSRSEMNVSTLELGDSALYLCASSLVLGKTGELFFGEGSRLTVL.